Shown below are 4 T cell receptor beta chains from a single sample sequenced in a study of blood T cell repertoires in COVID-19. The data were produced by immunoSEQ multiplex PCR, yet TCRdb's version contains in-frame clones alone and is incomplete. This table has about 220,000 clones, around 80% appearing once. The sequencing sample was made of peripheral blood. These receptors came from a man aged 50-59 years with active or convalescent COVID-19.

Remarks on this clone: The sample has other DNA sequences that encode this CDR3 too. This chain links TRBV7-3 with TRBJ2-3, with 10 bases lining up with TRBD1. CDR1 and CDR2 from the germline V gene are SGHTA and FQGTGA. The CDR3 is made up of 15 amino acids. Trimming at V came to 5 bases and at J to 2 bases, leaving 4 bases not matched to a gene. CDR3 loop: CASSRGQGNTDTQYF. The CDR3 bases are TGTGCCAGCAGCCGGGGACAGGGGAACACAGATACGCAGTATTTT.

V gene TRBV3-1 (or the pseudogene TRBV3-2) combines with J gene TRBJ1-1; the match to TRBD1 covers 10 bases. Unmatched junction bases numbered 11, after V lost 4 bases and J lost 6 bases. The CDR3 spans 16 residues. Germline assignment: CDR1 LGHDT and CDR2 YNNKEL (reference sequence). CDR3 coding DNA: TGTGCCAGCAGCCGCGCCGGGACAGGGGTTAGTTCTGAAGCTTTCTTT. It codes for CASSRAGTGVSSEAFF.

This rearrangement joins TRBV9 to TRBJ2-1; 8 bases fit TRBD2. The CDR3 loop spans 17 amino acids. Germline V lookup: CDR1 SGDLS, CDR2 YYNGEE. V lost 4 bases, J lost 3 bases, and 12 bases stayed unmatched. The CDR3 DNA reads as TGTGCCAGCAGCCCCCGAATGGGCGGGGGGCTCTACAATGAGCAGTTCTTC. It encodes CASSPRMGGGLYNEQFF.

The chain joins TRBV28 to TRBJ2-5, with TRBD2 as a possible D gene (5 bases). The germline V gene encodes CDR1 MDHEN and CDR2 SYDVKM. The CDR3 runs to 13 residues. Trimming removed 5 bases from V and 5 bases from J, with 12 bases in between. The CDR3 DNA follows: TGTGCCAGCAGTCCCCCGGGGTGGGAGACCCAGTACTTC. This translates into CASSPPGWETQYF.